Following are 25 T cell receptor beta chains from one sample sequenced in a study of neoadjuvant anti-PD-1 for oral cavity cancer. TCRdb's copy holds only in-frame clones and misses some; the assay was immunoSEQ multiplex PCR. The table includes 75,000 or so clones, approximately 84% detected once. Sequences were derived from PBMCs, sampled before nivolumab (anti-PD-1) treatment. The receptor source for this set is a person aged 35 to 85 with oral cavity squamous cell carcinoma.

V gene TRBV7-8 combines with J gene TRBJ2-7; D is perhaps TRBD1 or TRBD2 (7 bases each). V was trimmed by 5 bases and J by 0 bases, leaving 14 bases between them. Looked up from germline, CDR1 is SGHVS and CDR2 is FQNEAQ. The CDR3 is 15 amino acids. CDR3 region: CASSRGDSSSYEQYF. The DNA of the CDR3 is TGTGCCAGCAGCCGGGGGGACAGCAGCTCCTACGAGCAGTACTTC.

The rearrangement joins TRBV27 to TRBJ2-5, with TRBD1 as a possible D gene (6 bases). The CDR3 has 17 amino acids. Per germline, CDR1 MNHEY and CDR2 SMNVEV (reference sequence). With 2 bases removed from V and 0 bases from J, the gap between germline ends came to 16 bases. The CDR3 sequence is CASSLRTGTSYQETQYF. CDR3 nucleotide sequence: TGTGCCAGCAGTTTAAGGACCGGGACATCGTACCAAGAGACCCAGTACTTC.

In this sample, this clone turned up once. The CDR3 region has the DNA TGTGCCAGCAGGAAAACTAGCGCCTACGAGCAGTACTTC. This codes for CASRKTSAYEQYF. The V and J genes are TRBV5-6 and TRBJ2-7, with 7 nucleotides matching TRBD2. After removal of 5 bases from V and 2 bases from J, the junction contained 4 bases not matched to a gene. In germline, CDR1 is SGHDT, CDR2 YYEEEE. The CDR3 sequence is 13 residues long. Using reference TRBV5-6 and TRBJ2-7 for the parts outside the CDR3, the full variable domain is DAGVTQSPTHLIKTRGQQVTLRCSPKSGHDTVSWYQQALGQGPQFIFQYYEEEERQRGNFPDRFSGHQFPNYSSELNVNALLLGDSALYLCASRKTSAYEQYFGPGTRLTVT.

J is TRBJ1-2 and V is TRBV19; 8 bases line up with TRBD1. CDR1 and CDR2 from the germline V gene are LNHDA and SQIVND (reference sequence). Germline trimming cut 5 bases from V and 8 bases from J; bases unmatched to any gene: 10. The CDR3 length is 14 residues. The CDR3 bases are TGTGCCAGTAGTGCCCCGACAGGGGTCTTCGGCTACACCTTC. As protein: CASSAPTGVFGYTF.

V usage is TRBV5-1 and J usage is TRBJ2-7, with D tentatively TRBD1 (6 bases). This CDR3 region has 13 residues. Per the germline V gene, CDR1 is SGHRS and CDR2 is YFSETQ. V lost 6 bases and J 4 bases, leaving 14 bases between the germline ends. The CDR3 is CASTGQGTYEQYF. The CDR3 nucleotides read TGCGCCAGCACAGGGCAGGGGACGTACGAGCAGTACTTC. The whole variable domain, remainder taken from reference TRBV5-1 and TRBJ2-7, is KAGVTQTPRYLIKTRGQQVTLSCSPISGHRSVSWYQQTPGQGLQFLFEYFSETQRNKGNFPGRFSGRQFSNSRSEMNVSTLELGDSALYLCASTGQGTYEQYFGPGTRLTVT.

The chain carries TRBV28 and TRBJ2-2; D could derive from TRBD1 or TRBD2 (5 bases each). Trimming shortened V by 5 bases and J by 5 bases, and 15 bases separated the two germline ends. The CDR3 is 15 amino acids. Germline CDR1 MDHEN, CDR2 SYDVKM. The DNA for the CDR3 is TGTGCCAGCAGTCACCGGGACCGAGGGACCGGGGAGCTGTTTTTT. Translated: CASSHRDRGTGELFF. Together with reference TRBV28 and TRBJ2-2, the CDR3 gives the full variable domain: DVKVTQSSRYLVKRTGEKVFLECVQDMDHENMFWYRQDPGLGLRLIYFSYDVKMKEKGDIPEGYSVSREKKERFSLILESASTNQTSMYLCASSHRDRGTGELFFGEGSRLTVL.

The chain uses TRBV6-5 and TRBJ2-7; D call uncertain. CDR1 and CDR2 from the germline V gene are MNHEY and SVGAGI. The ends were cut back, 2 bases at V and 2 bases at J, with 7 bases in the middle. The CDR3 sequence is 13 residues long. In DNA, the CDR3 is TGTGCCAGCAGTTACAGGGATGCCTACGAGCAGTACTTC. Translating it yields CASSYRDAYEQYF.

The chain recombines TRBV6-6 with TRBJ2-3; 7 bases match TRBD2. This CDR3 is 16 amino acids long. The V and J ends lost 0 bases and 4 bases, in that order; junction bases with no gene match: 7. CDR1 is MNHNY, CDR2 SVGAGI, per germline (reference sequence). CDR3 sequence (DNA): TGTGCCAGCAGTTACTCCGGCGGGAGTGAGGCAGATACGCAGTATTTT. Encoded protein: CASSYSGGSEADTQYF.

The chain has TRBV29-1 and TRBJ2-5; D gene unclear. The CDR3 is made up of 13 amino acids. Trimming pared 4 bases from V and 5 bases from J, leaving 14 bases between. Per germline, CDR1 SQVTM and CDR2 ANQGSEA. The CDR3 loop reads CSVAQESRETQYF. The CDR3, as DNA: TGCAGCGTTGCACAAGAGAGTAGGGAGACCCAGTACTTC.

This clone has just one count. This chain connects TRBV11-2 to TRBJ2-7, with D hard to call. CDR3 length equals 15 residues. Trimming took 7 bases from V and 2 from J, leaving 18 bases between them. CDR1 and CDR2 (germline): SGHAT, FQNNGV. The CDR3 nucleotides are TGTGCCAGCACCTTTCTTCCGAACGACGCCTACGAGCAGTACTTC. The encoded protein is CASTFLPNDAYEQYF.

In this sample, this clone turned up a few times. The chain is built from TRBV6-1 and TRBJ1-5; D uncertain. The CDR3 is made up of 15 amino acids. Germline CDR1 and CDR2: MNHNS and SASEGT. V was cut by 4 bases and J by 0 bases, with 10 bases left in between. The CDR3 DNA is TGTGCCAGCAGTGGAGGGCGGCTTAGCAATCAGCCCCAGCATTTT. It specifies CASSGGRLSNQPQHF.

The gene calls are TRBV28 and TRBJ1-3; D unresolved. Germline assignment: CDR1 MDHEN and CDR2 SYDVKM. With 2 bases removed from V and 0 bases from J, the gap between germline ends came to 14 bases. This CDR3 has 17 amino acids. CDR3 sequence reads: CASSLIVGGSSGNTIYF. DNA for the CDR3: TGTGCCAGCAGTTTAATTGTCGGCGGCAGCTCTGGAAACACCATATATTTT.

This chain links TRBV19 with TRBJ1-5, with D possibly matching TRBD1 (5 bases). The CDR3 consists of 16 residues. Germline CDR1 is LNHDA and CDR2 is SQIVND (reference sequence). Trimming took off 5 bases at V and 7 bases at J, with 21 bases between the two ends. The CDR3 DNA reads as TGTGCCAGTAGTCTCTCCGGGACTCAAGTGGGGCAGCCCCAGCATTTT. It encodes CASSLSGTQVGQPQHF.

The rearrangement uses TRBV28 and TRBJ2-6; no firm D call. Trimming cost V 7 bases and J 3 bases, with 10 bases left between them. In germline, CDR1 is MDHEN, CDR2 SYDVKM. The CDR3 is made up of 14 amino acids. CDR3 coding DNA: TGTGCCAGCACGCCAGGAGATGGGGCCAACGTCCTGACTTTC. Translating it yields CASTPGDGANVLTF.

The CDR3 protein is CASSPWTGRVHTGELFF. The DNA for the CDR3 is TGCGCCAGCAGTCCATGGACAGGGAGGGTCCACACCGGGGAGCTGTTTTTT. This rearrangement joins TRBV10-1 to TRBJ2-2, with D tentatively TRBD1 (8 bases). The germline CDR1 and CDR2 sequences are WNHNN and SYGVQD (reference sequence). The V end lost 5 bases, the J end lost 3 bases, and 19 bases lay between the germline ends. This CDR3 comprises 17 residues.

The chain links TRBV28 to TRBJ2-7; D uncertain. Per the germline V gene, CDR1 is MDHEN and CDR2 is SYDVKM. The CDR3 totals 17 residues. Trimming removed 5 bases from V and 3 bases from J, with 23 bases in between. In DNA, the CDR3 is TGTGCCAGCAGTATAATCGGGCTCGGCGAACGGAGCTACGAGCAGTACTTC. Its protein product is CASSIIGLGERSYEQYF.

This rearrangement joins TRBV9 to TRBJ2-1; 7 nucleotides align to TRBD2. The length of the CDR3 is 15 residues. Per the germline V gene, CDR1 is SGDLS and CDR2 is YYNGEE. The J segment lost 5 bases and the V segment lost 6 bases, leaving 11 bases of the junction unmatched. The CDR3 region has the DNA TGTGCCAGCACCTTAGGGAGGGCCCGTGACAATGAGCAGTTCTTC. Amino acid sequence: CASTLGRARDNEQFF.

This chain links TRBV30 with TRBJ1-1; no clear D gene. The CDR3 is 14 amino acids. The germline gives CDR1 GTSNPN, CDR2 SVGIG (reference sequence). The V end was cut by 2 bases, the J end by 4 bases, with 14 bases between. In nucleotides, the CDR3 is TGTGCCTGGAGTTCGGGTAGGTGGGGCACTGAAGCTTTCTTT. Protein product: CAWSSGRWGTEAFF.

V and J are TRBV4-2 and TRBJ2-1, with 9 bases aligning to TRBD2. CDR3 length: 16 amino acids. Trimming cost V 1 base and J 7 bases; bases outside gene matches: 8. Germline lookup yields CDR1 LGHNA and CDR2 YNFKEQ. The CDR3 DNA sequence: TGTGCCAGCAGCCAAGTGGTCTTAGCGGGGGTTAATGAGCAGTTCTTC. Protein product: CASSQVVLAGVNEQFF.

This chain connects TRBV9 to TRBJ1-1; D is possibly TRBD1 (5 bases). The CDR3 length is 15 residues. CDR1 and CDR2 (germline): SGDLS, YYNGEE. With 0 bases removed from V and 1 base from J, the gap between germline ends came to 10 bases. CDR3 nucleotide sequence: TGTGCCAGCAGCGTAGGGGGGAGTCCGAACACTGAAGCTTTCTTT. This sequence encodes CASSVGGSPNTEAFF.

This chain joins TRBV13 and TRBJ2-1; 7 bases map to TRBD1. The CDR3 is made up of 15 amino acids. Germline V gives CDR1 PRHDT, CDR2 FYEKMQ (reference sequence). Trimming removed 5 bases from V and 6 bases from J; junction bases left unmatched: 10. For the CDR3, the DNA is TGTGCCAGCAGCGGGAACAGGGGTTGGACCAATGAGCAGTTCTTC. This sequence encodes CASSGNRGWTNEQFF. Supplemented by reference TRBV13 and TRBJ2-1, the full variable domain reads AAGVIQSPRHLIKEKRETATLKCYPIPRHDTVYWYQQGPGQDPQFLISFYEKMQSDKGSIPDRFSAQQFSDYHSELNMSSLELGDSALYFCASSGNRGWTNEQFFGPGTRLTVL.

This clone was observed a few times. The chain employs TRBV5-6 and TRBJ1-1; possible D gene TRBD1, 5 bases. CDR1 and CDR2 (germline): SGHDT, YYEEEE. V dropped 7 bases and J dropped 5 bases, with 15 bases sitting between them. The CDR3 length is 13 residues. The CDR3 loop is CASGQGEGTEAFF. DNA for the CDR3: TGTGCCAGCGGGCAGGGAGAGGGGACTGAAGCTTTCTTT. Variable domain in full (rest from reference TRBV5-6 and TRBJ1-1): DAGVTQSPTHLIKTRGQQVTLRCSPKSGHDTVSWYQQALGQGPQFIFQYYEEEERQRGNFPDRFSGHQFPNYSSELNVNALLLGDSALYLCASGQGEGTEAFFGQGTRLTVV.

This clone was seen just once. The chain uses TRBV29-1 and TRBJ2-7; no firm D call. The length of the CDR3 is 11 residues. V lost 4 bases to trimming and J lost 2 bases, with 6 bases between them. Germline V lookup: CDR1 SQVTM, CDR2 ANQGSEA. The CDR3: CSVGQAYEQYF. CDR3 in DNA: TGCAGCGTTGGTCAGGCCTACGAGCAGTACTTC.

Only one count was recorded for this clone. CDR3 amino acids: CASSPGQVVLAKNIQYF. The CDR3 region has the DNA TGTGCCAGCAGCCCTGGCCAGGTAGTCCTAGCCAAAAACATTCAGTACTTC. The chain employs TRBV7-8 and TRBJ2-4; D remains ambiguous. This CDR3 has 17 residues. V lost 5 bases to trimming and J lost 0 bases, with 17 bases between them. Germline V gene data show CDR1 as SGHVS and CDR2 as FQNEAQ.

V gene TRBV6-6 combines with J gene TRBJ2-3; D unresolved. Deletions cut 5 bases from V and 1 base from J, with 1 base between. This CDR3 is built from 11 residues. Germline lookup yields CDR1 MNHNY and CDR2 SVGAGI (reference sequence). CDR3 in amino acids: CASSRTDTQYF. The CDR3 DNA reads as TGTGCCAGCAGTCGCACAGATACGCAGTATTTT.